The present T cell receptor (beta chain) was sequenced within a study of blood T cell repertoires in COVID-19. Sequencing used immunoSEQ multiplex PCR; TCRdb keeps in-frame clones, though not all of them. The sample lists under 300,000 clones; roughly four fifths were seen once. The CDR3 loop spans 12 amino acids. The germline V gene has CDR1 MDHEN and CDR2 SYDVKM. V lost 5 bases to trimming and J lost 7 bases, with 11 bases between them. The chain employs TRBV28 and TRBJ1-1; the D is unclear. This sequence originates from a man aged 35 to 55 who had recovered from COVID-19. Sequenced input: PBMCs or T cells enriched from blood (not recorded which). Written as DNA, the CDR3 is TGTGCCAGCAGTCCCCTGGCGGTTGAAGCTTTCTTT. Translated, it gives CASSPLAVEAFF.